There are a few counts of the clone carrying this T cell receptor (beta chain). Its antigen is unknown. CDR3 size: 13 residues. After removal of 6 bases from V and 4 bases from J, the junction contained 5 bases not matched to a gene. Germline V gene lookup returns CDR1 MNHEY and CDR2 SMNVEV (reference sequence). This entry is derived from a study of T cell repertoires in cytomegalovirus infection. About the research overall: Recently described HLA-C-restricted plus well-studied HLA-B-restricted CMV epitopes were used. Matching HLA type and CMV infection were both indicated by public TCR beta signatures.

Study-level points and caveats: Cumulative frequency (of public TCR beta family members) identified carriers of CMV plus the relevant HLA. Ex vivo responses were dominated by HLA-C-restricted CMV-specific TCR beta clonotypes.

TCRdb itself ran the reads through MiXCR, one entry per CDR3 protein. The data show approximately 910,000 distinct CDR3 sequences, roughly 30% seen once. The specimen comprised cultured CD8+ T cells from PBMCs, sampled from culture after CMV antigen stimulation. The sequence derives from a human donor in good health (CMV status not recorded). Some clones in this sample may be carry-over from other donors' samples. The V and J genes are TRBV27 and TRBJ1-1, with 7 bases fitting TRBD1. The CDR3, as DNA: TGTGCCAGCAGCGGCAGGGGGGGCACTGAAGCTTTCTTT. Its protein is CASSGRGGTEAFF.